The 20 T cell receptor beta chains reported below all come from one sample, sequenced in a study of T cells in Graves' hyperthyroidism and ophthalmopathy. TCR beta CDR3 regions were amplified from RNA. The TCR CDR3 was amplified in a first-round RT-PCR using the HTBI primer set. A single record per CDR3 protein comes from TCRdb applying MiXCR to the multiplex PCR reads. The repertoire consists of 600,000 to 700,000 distinct CDR3 sequences, with 45% occurring once and the leading ten covering roughly 7.2%. Sequenced sample: peripheral blood or thyroid tissue (not recorded which). The receptors originated from an adult man with Graves' disease, either hyperthyroidism or ophthalmopathy (not recorded which).

This clonotype was observed a few times. This chain joins TRBV7-9 and TRBJ1-4; D is ambiguous. The CDR3 contains 13 residues. V lost 7 bases, J lost 2 bases, and 8 bases lay in between. Germline CDR1 and CDR2: SEHNR and FQNEAQ (reference sequence). The CDR3 DNA reads as TGTGCCAGCATGTCCGGGACTAATGAAAAACTGTTTTTT. It translates to CASMSGTNEKLFF.

This clonotype showed up many times. The chain uses TRBV7-8 and TRBJ1-5; D not resolved. This CDR3 is built from 12 residues. The germline CDR1 and CDR2 sequences are SGHVS and FQNEAQ. V was clipped by 4 bases and J by 10 bases, with 11 bases between them. The DNA of the CDR3 is TGTGCCAGCAGCTCCCCCGGCAGACCCCAGCATTTT. It codes for CASSSPGRPQHF. The complete variable domain, with remaining parts taken from reference TRBV7-8 and TRBJ1-5, reads GAGVSQSPRYKVAKRGQDVALRCDPISGHVSLFWYQQALGQGPEFLTYFQNEAQLDKSGLPSDRFFAERPEGSVSTLKIQRTQQEDSAVYLCASSSPGRPQHFGDGTRLSIL.

There are many counts of this clonotype. CDR3 sequence (DNA): TGTGCCAGCAGTTGGGCGCTTAGTGGAGAGACCCAGTACTTC. Its translation: CASSWALSGETQYF. The V and J genes are TRBV5-4 and TRBJ2-5; D uncertain. Germline V gene data show CDR1 as SGHNT and CDR2 as YYREEE (reference sequence). The CDR3 length is 14 residues. V shed 5 bases and J shed 4 bases, with 15 bases lying between them. The variable domain in full, completed from reference TRBV5-4 and TRBJ2-5, reads ETGVTQSPTHLIKTRGQQVTLRCSSQSGHNTVSWYQQALGQGPQFIFQYYREEENGRGNFPPRFSGLQFPNYSSELNVNALELDDSALYLCASSWALSGETQYFGPGTRLLVL.

The genes are TRBV7-2 and TRBJ1-2; 10 bases agree with TRBD1. The CDR3 spans 14 residues. With 2 bases clipped from V and 8 bases from J, the junction kept 5 bases outside the gene matches. Germline V lookup: CDR1 SGHTA, CDR2 FQGNSA. The CDR3 DNA reads TGTGCCAGCAGCTTAATGGACAGGGGGGGCGGCTACACCTTC. The encoded protein is CASSLMDRGGGYTF.

This clonotype was picked up one time. The rearrangement joins TRBV15 to TRBJ2-5; D is ambiguous. Trimming removed 5 bases at V and 5 bases at J, with 9 bases between. Looked up from germline, CDR1 is LNHNV and CDR2 is YYDKDF (reference sequence). The CDR3 covers 12 residues. CDR3 DNA: TGTGCCACCAGCCCTCAGACGGAGACCCAGTACTTC. Its protein is CATSPQTETQYF.

J is TRBJ1-2 and V is TRBV6-1; no clear D. The CDR3 has 14 amino acids. Trimming left V 6 bases short and J 4 bases short, with 15 bases between. From germline, CDR1 is MNHNS and CDR2 SASEGT. Here the CDR3 reads CASSEFPYVYGYTF. The DNA for the CDR3 is TGTGCCAGCAGCGAATTCCCCTACGTCTATGGCTACACCTTC.

The chain recombines TRBV5-6 with TRBJ1-1; no firm D call. The CDR3 length is 13 residues. CDR1 is SGHDT, CDR2 YYEEEE, per germline. Trimming took 3 bases from V and 6 from J, leaving 12 bases between them. Here the CDR3 reads CASSWPTGSEAFF. CDR3 in DNA: TGTGCCAGCAGCTGGCCTACGGGATCTGAAGCTTTCTTT.

This clonotype showed up many times. The rearrangement links TRBV2 to TRBJ2-7, with D uncertain. The CDR3 loop spans 16 amino acids. The germline V gene has CDR1 SNHLY and CDR2 FYNNEI. V was clipped by 6 bases and J by 1 base, with 19 bases between them. CDR3 bases: TGTGCCAGCAGGCCGCGTGCTCAAGTTTCATCCTACGAGCAGTACTTC. Protein sequence: CASRPRAQVSSYEQYF. The entire variable domain, with the rest obtained from reference TRBV2 and TRBJ2-7, is as follows: EPEVTQTPSHQVTQMGQEVILRCVPISNHLYFYWYRQILGQKVEFLVSFYNNEISEKSEIFDDQFSVERPDGSNFTLKIRSTKLEDSAMYFCASRPRAQVSSYEQYFGPGTRLTVT.

This chain uses TRBV7-6 with TRBJ2-7, with D maybe TRBD2 (5 bases). Germline CDR1 SGHVS, CDR2 FNYEAQ. The CDR3 length is 11 residues. The CDR3, as DNA: TGTGCCAGCAGCTTAGCCCTGGGAGAGACAGTC. Translation: CASSLALGETV.

This clonotype was seen a handful of times. The genes are TRBV7-2 and TRBJ2-7, with 9 bases aligning to TRBD1. This CDR3 is 14 amino acids long. Trimming cost V 5 bases and J 6 bases; bases outside gene matches: 8. CDR1 SGHTA and CDR2 FQGNSA come from the germline V gene. The CDR3: CASSPTGGASEQYF. Here the CDR3 DNA reads TGTGCCAGCAGCCCCACAGGGGGCGCTTCCGAGCAGTACTTC.

On this clonotype itself: With a much larger clone just one base away, this may be a read error. The chain links TRBV24-1 to TRBJ1-5; 7 bases are shared with TRBD1. The CDR3 is made up of 15 amino acids. Germline V lookup: CDR1 KGHDR, CDR2 SFDVKD. The J segment lost 3 bases and the V segment lost 5 bases, leaving 6 bases of the junction unmatched. The CDR3 DNA sequence: TGTGCCACCAGTGGTCTGGGACAGTTCAATCAGCCCCAGCATTTT. It encodes CATSGLGQFNQPQHF.

V is TRBV25-1 and J is TRBJ1-4; 8 nucleotides align to TRBD1. The CDR3 sequence is 15 residues long. V shed 1 base, J shed 8 bases, and the junction held 6 bases outside the gene matches. Germline assignment: CDR1 MGHDK and CDR2 SYGVNS. The chain's CDR3 is CASSELGTGDEKLFF. As DNA, the CDR3 is TGTGCCAGCAGTGAATTGGGGACAGGTGACGAAAAACTGTTTTTT.

V and J are TRBV29-1 and TRBJ1-2; D is ambiguous. Trimming shortened V by 4 bases and J by 4 bases, and 19 bases separated the two germline ends. The CDR3 is made up of 15 amino acids. In germline, CDR1 is SQVTM, CDR2 ANQGSEA. DNA for the CDR3: TGCAGCGTTGTGAGTCGGGCAGTCGGGTTCTATGGCTACACCTTC. Translated: CSVVSRAVGFYGYTF.

This clonotype showed up many times. The chain links TRBV20-1 to TRBJ2-5; 7 nucleotides agree with TRBD1. V was clipped by 5 bases and J by 5 bases; unmatched bases: 8. The CDR3 consists of 13 residues. Germline CDR1 reads DFQATT; CDR2 reads SNEGSKA (reference sequence). The CDR3 DNA sequence: TGCAGTGCTGGGGCGACAGGGACGGAGACCCAGTACTTC. It specifies CSAGATGTETQYF.

This clonotype was counted between two and nine times. This sequence joins TRBV12-3 or TRBV12-4 and TRBJ1-1; 9 bases map to TRBD1. Unmatched junction bases numbered 8, after V lost 5 bases and J lost 1 base. The CDR3 runs to 16 residues. The CDR3 loop is CASSHSDRGRNTEAFF. DNA for the CDR3: TGTGCCAGCAGTCACTCGGACAGGGGTCGGAACACTGAAGCTTTCTTT.

The chain links TRBV20-1 to TRBJ1-1, with D tentatively TRBD1 (6 bases). The CDR3 extends over 12 amino acids. Deletions cut 6 bases from V and 7 bases from J, with 15 bases between. Germline V gene lookup returns CDR1 DFQATT and CDR2 SNEGSKA (reference sequence). This chain's CDR3 is CSAAGEEVEAFF. In nucleotides, the CDR3 is TGCAGTGCCGCAGGGGAAGAAGTTGAAGCTTTCTTT.

Worth noting for this clonotype: At one boundary the junction diverges from the germline segment, which might be a read error. This rearrangement joins TRBV6-1 to TRBJ2-2; 8 nucleotides agree with TRBD2. CDR1 is MNHNS and CDR2 is SASEGT in the germline V gene. The CDR3 contains 14 residues. The DNA for the CDR3 is TGTGCCAGCAGTACACTAGCGGACACCGGGGAGCTGTTTTTC. It is translated as CASSTLADTGELFF.

This clonotype came up many times. The chain recombines TRBV7-8 with TRBJ2-7; D might be TRBD1 (6 bases). CDR1 is SGHVS and CDR2 is FQNEAQ in the germline V gene. The CDR3 loop spans 14 amino acids. V lost 3 bases, J lost 0 bases, and 9 bases lay in between. CDR3 DNA sequence: TGTGCCAGCAGCTTGAAGGGGGTCTCCTACGAGCAGTACTTC. Its translation is CASSLKGVSYEQYF.

This chain links TRBV7-8 with TRBJ1-3; the D gene is possibly TRBD1 (5 bases). The germline gives CDR1 SGHVS, CDR2 FQNEAQ. CDR3 length: 14 residues. Trimming cost V 8 bases and J 1 base, with 12 bases left between them. The DNA for the CDR3 is TGTGCCAGCCTCAGGGCGGGGTCTGGAAACACCATATATTTT. Translated, it gives CASLRAGSGNTIYF.

Concerning this clonotype itself: A much larger clone lies a single base off, so this may be a read error. The genes are TRBV2 and TRBJ1-3; the D gene is possibly TRBD1 (6 bases). This CDR3 is built from 16 residues. Germline V gene lookup returns CDR1 SNHLY and CDR2 FYNNEI. CDR3 bases: TGTGCCAGAAGTGAAAGGACAGCTTTCTCTGGAAACACCATATATTTT. Amino acids: CARSERTAFSGNTIYF.